One and the same sample provided the 3 T cell receptor delta chains below, sequenced in a study of γδ T cells in repeated Plasmodium falciparum infection. TCRdb reanalysed the multiplex PCR reads via CATT. Of approximately 90,000 delta-chain clones in the sample, 0.98% were seen once. Flow sorting of PBMC yielded separate Vgamma9/Vdelta2+ and Vdelta2-negative gammadelta T cell populations for bulk repertoire analysis. Source material: gamma-delta T cells from blood. The source of these receptors is a pool of human donors (malaria-infected and uninfected, not separated).

In its sample, this clone was seen a few times. A read error likely explains this, since a far larger clone differs by one base. This specimen includes other DNA sequences encoding the same CDR3. The chain couples TRDV1 to TRDJ1; tentatively, D is TRDD3 (7 bases). The CDR3 covers 19 residues. The germline V gene encodes CDR1 TSWWSYY and CDR2 QGS. CDR3 sequence reads: CALGELIRAPSLYWGELIF. CDR3 DNA: TGTGCTCTTGGGGAACTAATCCGAGCCCCTTCCCTATACTGGGGAGAACTCATCTTC.

This clone was recorded a few times. This likely came from a read error, as a far larger clone is one base away. Other DNA sequences in this specimen translate into the identical CDR3. The V gene is TRDV1, the J gene TRDJ1; 9 bases match TRDD3. TCRdb records no J gene; here it was assigned by comparing the DNA to germline. Germline loops: CDR1 TSWWSYY, CDR2 QGS. This CDR3 comprises 25 residues. The CDR3 DNA sequence: TGTGCCCTTGGGGAACTATTTGAGGGGCCCTTCCCGAGAAGGGGATACGATGGGGGCACCGATAAACTCATCTTT. This gives the protein CALGELFEGPFPRRGYDGGTDKLIF.

This clone was counted only a few times. A single base is all that separates this from a far larger clone, so a read error is likely. The sample carries other DNA sequences with the same CDR3. This rearrangement joins TRDV2 to TRDJ1; 7 bases are shared with TRDD3. The J gene was not available in TCRdb and was assigned here by matching the DNA to germline segments. After removal of 0 bases from V and 0 bases from J, the junction contained 15 bases not matched to a gene. Germline CDR1 and CDR2: GEAIGNYY and EKD. This CDR3 is 19 amino acids long. Written as DNA, the CDR3 is TGTGCCTGTGACACCCCATGGGATACTAAAGGCCCATACACCGATAAACTCATCTTT. Translated, it gives CACDTPWDTKGPYTDKLIF.